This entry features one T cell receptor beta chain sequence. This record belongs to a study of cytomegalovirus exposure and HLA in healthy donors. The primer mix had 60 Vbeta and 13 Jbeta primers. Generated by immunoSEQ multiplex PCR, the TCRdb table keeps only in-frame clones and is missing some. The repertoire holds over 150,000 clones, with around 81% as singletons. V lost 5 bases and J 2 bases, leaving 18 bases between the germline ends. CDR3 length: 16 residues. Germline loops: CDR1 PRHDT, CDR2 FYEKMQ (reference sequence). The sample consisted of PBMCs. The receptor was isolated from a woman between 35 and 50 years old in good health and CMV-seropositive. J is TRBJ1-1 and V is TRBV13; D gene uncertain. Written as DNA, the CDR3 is TGTGCCAGCAGCCTCGTTCGGGAAGGGTTTAACACTGAAGCTTTCTTT. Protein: CASSLVREGFNTEAFF. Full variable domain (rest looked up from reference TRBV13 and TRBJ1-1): AAGVIQSPRHLIKEKRETATLKCYPIPRHDTVYWYQQGPGQDPQFLISFYEKMQSDKGSIPDRFSAQQFSDYHSELNMSSLELGDSALYFCASSLVREGFNTEAFFGQGTRLTVV.